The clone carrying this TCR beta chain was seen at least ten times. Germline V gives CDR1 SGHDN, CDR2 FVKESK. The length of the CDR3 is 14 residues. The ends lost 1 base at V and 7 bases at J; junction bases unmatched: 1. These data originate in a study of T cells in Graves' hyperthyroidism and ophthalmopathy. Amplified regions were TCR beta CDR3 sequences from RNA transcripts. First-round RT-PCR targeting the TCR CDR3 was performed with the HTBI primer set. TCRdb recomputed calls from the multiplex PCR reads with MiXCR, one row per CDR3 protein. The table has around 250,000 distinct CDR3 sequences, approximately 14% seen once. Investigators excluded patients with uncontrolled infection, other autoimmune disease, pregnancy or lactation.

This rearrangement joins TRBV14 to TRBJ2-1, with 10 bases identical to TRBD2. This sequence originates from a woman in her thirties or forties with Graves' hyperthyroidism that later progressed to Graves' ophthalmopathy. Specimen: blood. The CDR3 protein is CASSQASGSNEQFF. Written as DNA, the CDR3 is TGTGCCAGCAGCCAAGCTAGCGGGAGTAATGAGCAGTTCTTC.